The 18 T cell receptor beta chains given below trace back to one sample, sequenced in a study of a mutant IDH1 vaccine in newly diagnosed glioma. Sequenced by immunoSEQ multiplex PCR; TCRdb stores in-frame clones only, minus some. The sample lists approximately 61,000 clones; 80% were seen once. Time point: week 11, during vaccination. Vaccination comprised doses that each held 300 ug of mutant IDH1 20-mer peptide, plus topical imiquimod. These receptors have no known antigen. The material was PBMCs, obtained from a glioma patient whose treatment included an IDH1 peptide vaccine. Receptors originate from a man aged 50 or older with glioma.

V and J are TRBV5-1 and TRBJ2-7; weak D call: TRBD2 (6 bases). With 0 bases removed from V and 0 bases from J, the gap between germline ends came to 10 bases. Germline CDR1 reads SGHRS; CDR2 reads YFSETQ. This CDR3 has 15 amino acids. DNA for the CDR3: TGCGCCAGCAGCTTGGGGGGGGTTGCCTCCTACGAGCAGTACTTC. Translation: CASSLGGVASYEQYF.

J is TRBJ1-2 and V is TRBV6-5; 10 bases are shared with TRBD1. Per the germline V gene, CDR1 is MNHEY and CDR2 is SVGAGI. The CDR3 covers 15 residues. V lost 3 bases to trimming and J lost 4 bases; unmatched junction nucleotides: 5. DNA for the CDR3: TGTGCCAGCAGTTATGGACAGGGGGTAACCTATGGCTACACCTTC. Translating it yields CASSYGQGVTYGYTF.

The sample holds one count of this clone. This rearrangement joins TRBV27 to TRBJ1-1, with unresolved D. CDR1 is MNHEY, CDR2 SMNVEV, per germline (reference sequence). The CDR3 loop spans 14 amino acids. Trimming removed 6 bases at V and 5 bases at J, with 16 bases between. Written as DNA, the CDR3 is TGTGCCAGCAGCCATGGGCCGGGGTGGACTGAAGCTTTCTTT. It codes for CASSHGPGWTEAFF.

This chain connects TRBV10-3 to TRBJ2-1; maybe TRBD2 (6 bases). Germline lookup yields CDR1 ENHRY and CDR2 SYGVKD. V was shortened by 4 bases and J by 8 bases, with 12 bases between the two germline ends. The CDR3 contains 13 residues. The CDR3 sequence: CAISAASSDEQFF. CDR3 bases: TGTGCCATCAGTGCCGCGTCTAGCGATGAGCAGTTCTTC.

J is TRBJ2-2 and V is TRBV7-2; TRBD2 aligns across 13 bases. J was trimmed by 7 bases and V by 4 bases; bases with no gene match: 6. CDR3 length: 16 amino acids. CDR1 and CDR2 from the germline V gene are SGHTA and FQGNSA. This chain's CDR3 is CASSWGLAGTDGELFF. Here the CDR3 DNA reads TGTGCCAGCAGCTGGGGACTAGCGGGAACCGACGGGGAGCTGTTTTTT.

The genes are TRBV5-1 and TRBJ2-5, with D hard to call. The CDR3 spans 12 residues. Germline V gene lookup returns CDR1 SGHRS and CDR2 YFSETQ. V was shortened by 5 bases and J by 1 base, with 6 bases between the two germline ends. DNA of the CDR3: TGCGCCAGCAGTCCTACCCAAGAGACCCAGTACTTC. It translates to CASSPTQETQYF.

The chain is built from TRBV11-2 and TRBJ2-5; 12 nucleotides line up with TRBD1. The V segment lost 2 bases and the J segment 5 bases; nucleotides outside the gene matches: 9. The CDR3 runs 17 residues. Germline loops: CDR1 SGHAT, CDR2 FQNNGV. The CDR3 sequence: CASSLRWDRGLWETQYF. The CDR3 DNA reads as TGTGCCAGCAGCTTAAGATGGGACAGGGGGCTTTGGGAGACCCAGTACTTC.

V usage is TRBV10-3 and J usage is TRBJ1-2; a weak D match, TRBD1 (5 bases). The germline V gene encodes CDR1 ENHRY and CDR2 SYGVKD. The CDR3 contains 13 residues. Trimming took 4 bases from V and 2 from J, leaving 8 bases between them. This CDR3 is CAISVQGNYGYTF. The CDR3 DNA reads TGTGCCATCAGTGTGCAGGGCAACTATGGCTACACCTTC.

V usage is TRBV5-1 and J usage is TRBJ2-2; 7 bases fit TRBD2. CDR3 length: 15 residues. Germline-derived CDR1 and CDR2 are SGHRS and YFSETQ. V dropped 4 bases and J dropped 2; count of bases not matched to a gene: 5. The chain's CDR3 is CASSPGGSNTGELFF. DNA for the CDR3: TGCGCCAGCAGCCCGGGGGGTAGTAACACCGGGGAGCTGTTTTTT.

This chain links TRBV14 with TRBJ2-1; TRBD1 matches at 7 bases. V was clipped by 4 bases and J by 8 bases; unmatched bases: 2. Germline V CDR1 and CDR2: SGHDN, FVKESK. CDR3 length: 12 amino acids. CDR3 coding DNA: TGTGCCAGCAGCCTCAGGGGGTATGAGCAGTTCTTC. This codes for CASSLRGYEQFF.

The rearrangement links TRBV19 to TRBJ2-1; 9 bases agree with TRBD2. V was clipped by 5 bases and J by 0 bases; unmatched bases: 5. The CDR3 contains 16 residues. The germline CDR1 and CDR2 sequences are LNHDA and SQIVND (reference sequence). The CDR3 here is CASSPLAGSSYNEQFF. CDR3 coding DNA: TGTGCCAGTAGTCCCCTAGCGGGAAGCTCCTACAATGAGCAGTTCTTC.

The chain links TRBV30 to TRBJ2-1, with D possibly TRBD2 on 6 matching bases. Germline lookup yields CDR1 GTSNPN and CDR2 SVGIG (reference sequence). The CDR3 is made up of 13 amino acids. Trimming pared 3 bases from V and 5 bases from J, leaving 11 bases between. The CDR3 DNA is TGTGCCTGGAGGTTAGCGGTCCACAATGAGCAGTTCTTC. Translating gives CAWRLAVHNEQFF.

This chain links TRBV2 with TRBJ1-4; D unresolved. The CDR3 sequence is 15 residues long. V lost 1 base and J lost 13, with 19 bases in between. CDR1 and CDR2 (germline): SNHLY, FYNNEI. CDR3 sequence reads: CASSEERMPSTRLFF. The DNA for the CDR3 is TGTGCCAGCAGTGAAGAGCGAATGCCTTCAACAAGACTGTTTTTT.

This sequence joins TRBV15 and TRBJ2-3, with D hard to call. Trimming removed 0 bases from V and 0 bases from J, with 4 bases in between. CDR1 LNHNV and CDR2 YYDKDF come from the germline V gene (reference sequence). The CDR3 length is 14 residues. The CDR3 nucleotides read TGTGCCACCAGCAGAGATGGGAGCACAGATACGCAGTATTTT. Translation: CATSRDGSTDTQYF.

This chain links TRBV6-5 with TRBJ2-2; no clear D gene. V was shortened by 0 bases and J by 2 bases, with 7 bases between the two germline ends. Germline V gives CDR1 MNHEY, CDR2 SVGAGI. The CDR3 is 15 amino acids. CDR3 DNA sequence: TGTGCCAGCAGTTACTCGAGCTACAACACCGGGGAGCTGTTTTTT. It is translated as CASSYSSYNTGELFF.

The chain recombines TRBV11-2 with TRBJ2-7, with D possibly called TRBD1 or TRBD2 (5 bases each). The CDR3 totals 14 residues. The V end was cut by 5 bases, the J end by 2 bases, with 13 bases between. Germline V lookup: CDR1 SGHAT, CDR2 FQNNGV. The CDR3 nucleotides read TGTGCCAGCAGCCCCGTGGGGCGGGCCTACGAGCAGTACTTC. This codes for CASSPVGRAYEQYF.

The CDR3 sequence: CAWRDRAGQPQHF. The DNA for the CDR3 is TGTGCCTGGAGGGACAGGGCAGGTCAGCCCCAGCATTTT. The chain joins TRBV30 to TRBJ1-5; 8 bases match TRBD1. Trimming took 3 bases from V and 6 from J; bases not matched to a gene: 4. Germline loops: CDR1 GTSNPN, CDR2 SVGIG (reference sequence). The CDR3 loop spans 13 amino acids.

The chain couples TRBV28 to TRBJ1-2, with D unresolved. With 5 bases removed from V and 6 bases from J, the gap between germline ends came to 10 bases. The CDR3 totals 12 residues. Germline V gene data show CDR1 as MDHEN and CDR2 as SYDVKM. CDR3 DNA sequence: TGTGCCAGCAGTCTCGTCGTGGATGGCTACACCTTC. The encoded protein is CASSLVVDGYTF.